The TCR beta chain described here comes from a study of T cell changes during pregnancy in multiple sclerosis. The table came from immunoSEQ multiplex PCR; TCRdb's copy has only in-frame clones and leaves some out. The sample shows approximately 65,000 clones, approximately 96% of them seen only once. The germline gives CDR1 SGHRS, CDR2 YFSETQ. This CDR3 has 14 amino acids. J lost 3 bases, V lost 4 bases, and 7 bases had no gene match. The receptor was isolated from a female donor with multiple sclerosis, enrolled in a pregnancy study. This specimen consisted of CD8+ T cells from peripheral blood mononuclear cells, obtained after pregnancy. V is TRBV5-1 and J is TRBJ2-7; TRBD1 matches at 7 bases. The CDR3 DNA sequence: TGCGCCAGCAGCCCGCTTCCAGGGGGCTACGAGCAGTACTTC. Its translation is CASSPLPGGYEQYF.